The 19 T cell receptor beta chains given below trace back to one sample, sequenced in a study of metastatic and nonmetastatic thyroid tumors. Patients had received no treatment of any kind before thyroid surgery. TCRdb re-analyzed the PCR reads through MiXCR. The sample has tens of thousands of clones, under 25% seen once. Material for sequencing was blood. Receptors were obtained from a female donor with papillary thyroid cancer or a benign thyroid nodule (not recorded which). Some clones in this sample may be carry-over from other donors' samples.

The V call is TRBV5-8, the J call TRBJ2-1, with D uncertain. V was trimmed by 5 bases and J by 2 bases, leaving 11 bases between them. Germline CDR1 and CDR2: SGHTS and YDEGEE. This CDR3 is 14 amino acids long. The CDR3 DNA sequence: TGTGCCAGCAGTATCGGTTATACCTACAATGAGCAGTTCTTC. It is translated as CASSIGYTYNEQFF.

The sample holds a few counts of this clone. The V call is TRBV28, the J call TRBJ1-2; 7 bases are shared with TRBD1. The length of the CDR3 is 16 residues. Trimming took 1 base from V and 6 from J; bases not matched to a gene: 11. The germline gives CDR1 MDHEN, CDR2 SYDVKM. CDR3 loop: CASSLLPRGRPNGYTF. The CDR3 nucleotides are TGTGCCAGCAGTTTATTGCCTAGGGGGCGACCGAATGGCTACACCTTC.

The chain has TRBV20-1 and TRBJ2-1; no reliable D call. V dropped 3 bases and J dropped 5 bases, with 17 bases sitting between them. The CDR3 is 15 amino acids. Germline V gene lookup returns CDR1 DFQATT and CDR2 SNEGSKA (reference sequence). The CDR3 DNA reads as TGCAGTGCTAGTAATCTGATCAGAAGCCACAATGAGCAGTTCTTC. This gives the protein CSASNLIRSHNEQFF.

This clone appeared many times. CDR3 protein: CATSRGGARNTEAFF. As DNA, the CDR3 is TGTGCCACCAGCAGAGGGGGGGCCAGGAACACTGAAGCTTTCTTT. The rearrangement uses TRBV15 and TRBJ1-1, with a possible D match to TRBD1 (6 bases). CDR1 LNHNV and CDR2 YYDKDF come from the germline V gene (reference sequence). V shed 1 base and J shed 1 base, with 10 bases lying between them. The length of the CDR3 is 15 residues.

In this sample, this clone turned up many times. This sequence joins TRBV18 and TRBJ1-4; D is unclear. Trimming removed 2 bases at V and 5 bases at J, with 12 bases between. Germline V gene lookup returns CDR1 KGHSH and CDR2 LQKENI. This CDR3 is built from 15 residues. In DNA form, the CDR3 reads TGTGCCAGCTCACCAAACGGTGCACAAAATGAAAAACTGTTTTTT. Its protein is CASSPNGAQNEKLFF.

This clone occurred a few times. The chain uses TRBV6-4 and TRBJ1-1, with 7 bases fitting TRBD1. The junction had 9 bases not matched to a gene; V was cut back by 5 bases and J by 6 bases. Germline V gene data show CDR1 as MRHNA and CDR2 as SNTAGT. The CDR3 extends over 14 amino acids. CDR3 bases: TGTGCCAGCAGTCCAACACAGGGGTGGGCTGAAGCTTTCTTT. Translated: CASSPTQGWAEAFF.

There are many counts of this clone. V gene TRBV5-1 combines with J gene TRBJ2-3; TRBD1 matches 7 bases. The J segment lost 1 base and the V segment lost 3 bases, leaving 2 bases of the junction unmatched. Germline lookup yields CDR1 SGHRS and CDR2 YFSETQ. The CDR3 totals 14 residues. The CDR3 region has the DNA TGCGCCAGCAGCTCCGGGACAGGCACAGATACGCAGTATTTT. The encoded protein is CASSSGTGTDTQYF.

This clone was seen many times. The V gene is TRBV7-7, the J gene TRBJ2-6, with TRBD1 identical over 9 bases. Germline V gene lookup returns CDR1 SSHAT and CDR2 FNYEAQ (reference sequence). V lost 4 bases to trimming and J lost 0 bases; unmatched junction nucleotides: 10. The CDR3 runs 19 residues. The CDR3 loop is CASSSWTGATYSGANVLTF. The CDR3 DNA reads as TGTGCCAGCAGCTCATGGACAGGGGCGACGTACTCTGGGGCCAACGTCCTGACTTTC.

Worth noting for this clone: A much larger clone differs from this one at a single base, so this may be a read error. The CDR3 does not end in the conserved phenylalanine or tryptophan, so this is likely a read error. The gene calls are TRBV19 and TRBJ1-6; no clear D. CDR1 LNHDA and CDR2 SQIVND come from the germline V gene (reference sequence). There are 14 residues in the CDR3. The CDR3 coding sequence is TGTGTCAGCCGCATCGAGAGTGGTAATTCACCCCTCCACCTT. The encoded protein is CVSRIESGNSPLHL.

V usage is TRBV11-2 and J usage is TRBJ2-7; 12 bases are shared with TRBD2. The junction had 5 bases not matched to a gene; V was cut back by 3 bases and J by 5 bases. Looked up from germline, CDR1 is SGHAT and CDR2 is FQNNGV. The CDR3 runs 15 residues. CDR3 loop: CASSFGLAGIHEQYF. In DNA form, the CDR3 reads TGTGCCAGCAGCTTCGGACTAGCGGGAATCCACGAGCAGTACTTC.

The CDR3 loop is CASSPPVGLICYTF. CDR3 nucleotides: TGTGCCAGCTCACCACCGGTGGGGCTTATCTGCTACACCTTC. This chain links TRBV18 with TRBJ1-2, with TRBD1 as a possible D gene (5 bases). The CDR3 runs 14 residues. Germline V lookup: CDR1 KGHSH, CDR2 LQKENI. The V and J ends lost 0 bases and 9 bases respectively, with 14 bases between them.

The sample holds many counts of this clone. The chain joins TRBV10-3 to TRBJ2-2; D may correspond to TRBD1 or TRBD2 (5 bases each). V shed 8 bases and J shed 6 bases, with 10 bases lying between them. The germline V gene encodes CDR1 ENHRY and CDR2 SYGVKD. The CDR3 totals 12 residues. The DNA of the CDR3 is TGTGCCATCGGGGGTCTCGCCGGGGAGCTGTTTTTT. The encoded protein is CAIGGLAGELFF.

This clone appeared a few times. This rearrangement joins TRBV28 to TRBJ1-2, with a possible D match to TRBD1 (6 bases). Trimming removed 8 bases from V and 6 bases from J, with 13 bases in between. The CDR3 totals 12 residues. CDR1 MDHEN and CDR2 SYDVKM come from the germline V gene. CDR3 in DNA: TGTGCCAGCCATACAGGGAGCCATGGCTACACCTTC. Translated: CASHTGSHGYTF.

This clone was recorded many times. The V and J genes are TRBV2 and TRBJ2-7; TRBD1 matches at 7 bases. Trimming removed 2 bases from V and 5 bases from J; junction bases left unmatched: 3. The germline gives CDR1 SNHLY, CDR2 FYNNEI. The CDR3 consists of 13 residues. Written as DNA, the CDR3 is TGTGCCAGCAGTGAAAACAGGGGAAACGAGCAGTACTTC. Its protein is CASSENRGNEQYF.

The chain recombines TRBV30 with TRBJ1-2; 9 bases are a match to TRBD1. With 3 bases clipped from V and 7 bases from J, the junction kept 9 bases outside the gene matches. Germline-derived CDR1 and CDR2 are GTSNPN and SVGIG (reference sequence). The CDR3 covers 14 residues. The CDR3 sequence: CAWSPGQGILGYTF. In DNA, the CDR3 is TGTGCCTGGAGCCCGGGACAGGGAATCCTTGGCTACACCTTC.

This clone appeared many times. The J gene is TRBJ2-7, the V gene TRBV29-1; D not resolved. Germline V gene sequence: CDR1 SQVTM, CDR2 ANQGSEA. The CDR3 consists of 11 residues. The V end was cut by 6 bases, the J end by 4 bases, with 10 bases between. The CDR3 here is CSVGYSYEQYF. The DNA of the CDR3 is TGCAGCGTCGGGTACTCTTACGAGCAGTACTTC.

Notes on this clone: This could be a read error, since a much larger clone is one nucleotide away. This chain links TRBV29-1 with TRBJ2-5; D could derive from TRBD1 or TRBD2 (5 bases each). The CDR3 sequence is 16 residues long. Germline V gene sequence: CDR1 SQVTM, CDR2 ANQGSEA. V shed 0 bases and J shed 0 bases, with 14 bases lying between them. CDR3 nucleotides: TGCAGCGTTGAAGATCGGGGAGCAGGGCACCAAGAGACCCAGTACTTC. Its translation: CSVEDRGAGHQETQYF.

This clone was observed at least ten times. Distinct nucleotide sequences in the sample also encode this CDR3. V and J are TRBV11-3 and TRBJ1-1; D gene ambiguous. The CDR3 runs to 16 residues. From germline, CDR1 is SGHNT and CDR2 YENEEA. V lost 2 bases, J lost 4 bases, and 17 bases lay in between. The CDR3 here is CASSLPPSFLGTEAFF. The CDR3 DNA is TGTGCCAGCAGCTTACCCCCTAGCTTCCTGGGCACTGAAGCTTTCTTT.

This clone has a handful of counts. The rearrangement links TRBV25-1 to TRBJ2-7, with D possibly TRBD2 on 5 matching bases. The germline gives CDR1 MGHDK, CDR2 SYGVNS. Trimming left V 0 bases short and J 6 bases short, with 9 bases between. This CDR3 comprises 13 residues. CDR3: CASSEYVSGEQYF. CDR3 bases: TGTGCCAGCAGTGAATATGTCAGCGGCGAGCAGTACTTC.